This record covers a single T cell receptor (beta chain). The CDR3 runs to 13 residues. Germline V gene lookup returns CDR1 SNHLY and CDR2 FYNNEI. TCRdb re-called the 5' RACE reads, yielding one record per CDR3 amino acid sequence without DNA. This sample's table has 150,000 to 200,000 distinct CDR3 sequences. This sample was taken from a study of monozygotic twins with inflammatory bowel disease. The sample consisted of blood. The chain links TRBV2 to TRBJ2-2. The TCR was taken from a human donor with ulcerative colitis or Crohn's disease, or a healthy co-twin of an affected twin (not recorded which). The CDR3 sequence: CASSAENTGELFF.